Shown below are 28 T cell receptor beta chains from a single sample sequenced in a study of a mutant IDH1 vaccine in newly diagnosed glioma. The protocol was immunoSEQ multiplex PCR, while the TCRdb copy is restricted to in-frame clones and leaves out a portion. This table holds approximately 88,000 clones, around 80% found once. Time point specified: baseline, week 1 (first vaccination visit). The treatment was: pre-vaccination baseline after standard-of-care therapy. The input for sequencing was PBMCs, taken from a glioma patient treated with radiotherapy, temozolomide or both. The receptors here all came from a man in his forties or fifties with glioma.

This clone turned up a few times. The chain is built from TRBV5-1 and TRBJ1-2; D call uncertain. The CDR3 runs 14 residues. V shed 1 base and J shed 4 bases, with 11 bases lying between them. Per the germline V gene, CDR1 is SGHRS and CDR2 is YFSETQ. CDR3 amino acids: CASSLRVAPYGYTF. CDR3 DNA sequence: TGCGCCAGCAGCTTGAGGGTGGCCCCCTATGGCTACACCTTC. The variable domain in full, completed from reference TRBV5-1 and TRBJ1-2, reads KAGVTQTPRYLIKTRGQQVTLSCSPISGHRSVSWYQQTPGQGLQFLFEYFSETQRNKGNFPGRFSGRQFSNSRSEMNVSTLELGDSALYLCASSLRVAPYGYTFGSGTRLTVV.

V is TRBV9 and J is TRBJ2-5; 11 positions agree with TRBD2. This CDR3 comprises 16 residues. The germline V gene has CDR1 SGDLS and CDR2 YYNGEE. V shed 0 bases and J 5 bases; nucleotides not matched to a gene: 6. CDR3 nucleotide sequence: TGTGCCAGCAGCGTAGGTCTAGCGGGAGGAGCGGAGACCCAGTACTTC. Amino acids: CASSVGLAGGAETQYF.

The J gene is TRBJ1-2, the V gene TRBV6-5; tentative D call: TRBD1 (5 bases). This CDR3 comprises 13 residues. The V end was cut by 4 bases, the J end by 7 bases, with 13 bases between. The germline gives CDR1 MNHEY, CDR2 SVGAGI. The CDR3 loop reads CASSFTGASGYTF. In nucleotides, the CDR3 is TGTGCCAGCAGTTTTACCGGGGCGAGTGGCTACACCTTC.

V gene TRBV6-5 combines with J gene TRBJ2-2, with unresolved D. Trimming shortened V by 0 bases and J by 0 bases, and 8 bases separated the two germline ends. In germline, CDR1 is MNHEY, CDR2 SVGAGI. The CDR3 is 16 residues long. The CDR3 region has the DNA TGTGCCAGCAGTTACTCGGCCAAATCGAACACCGGGGAGCTGTTTTTT. It yields the protein CASSYSAKSNTGELFF.

Only a few counts were recorded for this clone. J is TRBJ2-2 and V is TRBV19; TRBD1 matches at 8 bases. The CDR3 loop spans 16 amino acids. Trimming removed 3 bases from V and 4 bases from J; junction bases left unmatched: 7. Germline CDR1 reads LNHDA; CDR2 reads SQIVND (reference sequence). The CDR3 nucleotides read TGTGCCAGTAGTATCCAGGGGGCGCGGGGCACCGGGGAGCTGTTTTTT. It codes for CASSIQGARGTGELFF.

The gene calls are TRBV6-1 and TRBJ1-2; D is uncertain. Trimming cost V 2 bases and J 1 base, with 8 bases left between them. CDR1 and CDR2 from the germline V gene are MNHNS and SASEGT. The CDR3 is 14 amino acids. DNA for the CDR3: TGTGCCAGCAGTGAATTTGTGGTTAACTATGGCTACACCTTC. Protein: CASSEFVVNYGYTF.

This chain links TRBV19 with TRBJ1-6; 8 bases align to TRBD1. This CDR3 has 14 amino acids. The V gene end was trimmed by 7 bases and the J gene end by 6 bases; junction bases not matched to a gene: 5. CDR1 LNHDA and CDR2 SQIVND come from the germline V gene (reference sequence). The CDR3 protein is CASTGQGSNSPLHF. Written as DNA, the CDR3 is TGTGCCAGTACCGGACAGGGTTCTAATTCACCCCTCCACTTT.

The rearrangement joins TRBV7-2 to TRBJ1-5; D is uncertain. The V gene's germline CDR1 is SGHTA and CDR2 FQGNSA. V was shortened by 5 bases and J by 6 bases, with 11 bases between the two germline ends. CDR3 size: 13 residues. The CDR3 here is CASSASWGQPQHF. CDR3 bases: TGTGCCAGCAGCGCTTCCTGGGGTCAGCCCCAGCATTTT.

The CDR3 region has the DNA TGTGCCAGCAGTCACCAGAGCAATCAGCCCCAGCATTTT. This gives the protein CASSHQSNQPQHF. This chain joins TRBV6-5 and TRBJ1-5; D uncertain. The CDR3 totals 13 residues. Germline lookup yields CDR1 MNHEY and CDR2 SVGAGI. The V end was cut by 5 bases, the J end by 1 base, with 6 bases between.

The chain combines TRBV30 with TRBJ2-7; D unclear. Germline lookup yields CDR1 GTSNPN and CDR2 SVGIG (reference sequence). The CDR3 extends over 12 amino acids. V was trimmed by 0 bases and J by 4 bases, leaving 7 bases between them. As DNA, the CDR3 is TGTGCCTGGAGTGTACTGGGGTACGAGCAGTACTTC. As protein: CAWSVLGYEQYF. Drawing the rest from reference TRBV30 and TRBJ2-7, the complete variable domain is SQTIHQWPATLVQPVGSPLSLECTVEGTSNPNLYWYRQAAGRGLQLLFYSVGIGQISSEVPQNLSASRPQDRQFILSSKKLLLSDSGFYLCAWSVLGYEQYFGPGTRLTVT.

This sequence joins TRBV5-6 and TRBJ2-2; D gene uncertain. The germline V gene has CDR1 SGHDT and CDR2 YYEEEE. This CDR3 is 13 amino acids long. V was cut by 0 bases and J by 5 bases, with 5 bases left in between. CDR3 loop: CASSLGWTGELFF. The CDR3 coding sequence is TGTGCCAGCAGCTTGGGCTGGACCGGGGAGCTGTTTTTT.

The chain is built from TRBV28 and TRBJ1-5, with D unclear. With 2 bases removed from V and 2 bases from J, the gap between germline ends came to 10 bases. Germline V lookup: CDR1 MDHEN, CDR2 SYDVKM. The CDR3 contains 15 residues. CDR3 DNA sequence: TGTGCCAGCAGTTTACCCCCACGGGGCAATCAGCCCCAGCATTTT. Translating gives CASSLPPRGNQPQHF.

The rearrangement links TRBV5-1 to TRBJ2-7; perhaps TRBD2 as D (6 bases). The CDR3 totals 14 residues. V lost 7 bases and J 4 bases, leaving 18 bases between the germline ends. Looked up from germline, CDR1 is SGHRS and CDR2 is YFSETQ. The CDR3 spells CASGRDLGKYEQYF. CDR3 in DNA: TGCGCCAGCGGCAGGGACTTGGGAAAGTACGAGCAGTACTTC.

This clone was found a few times. The V gene is TRBV30, the J gene TRBJ1-5; D ambiguous. The V gene lost 1 base and the J gene lost 1 base, with 5 bases spanning the gap. The germline V gene encodes CDR1 GTSNPN and CDR2 SVGIG (reference sequence). CDR3 length equals 13 residues. CDR3 region: CAWSAGSNQPQHF. The CDR3 coding sequence is TGTGCCTGGAGTGCTGGCAGCAATCAGCCCCAGCATTTT.

Note on this clone: Other DNA sequences within the sample encode an identical CDR3. The J gene is TRBJ2-7, the V gene TRBV5-4; D not resolved. The CDR3 extends over 11 amino acids. Germline V gene data show CDR1 as SGHNT and CDR2 as YYREEE (reference sequence). The V end was cut by 0 bases, the J end by 3 bases, with 1 base between. CDR3 amino acids: CASSLDYEQYF. The CDR3 region has the DNA TGTGCCAGCAGCTTGGACTACGAGCAGTACTTC.

This clone turned up a few times. This chain uses TRBV18 with TRBJ1-3, with TRBD1 identical over 10 bases. V trimming: 6 bases; J trimming: 8 bases; junction bases outside the gene matches: 7. This CDR3 contains 14 residues. The germline V gene has CDR1 KGHSH and CDR2 LQKENI. CDR3 nucleotide sequence: TGTGCCAGCTCGCTGGGACAGGGGAGAGACACCATATATTTT. It is translated as CASSLGQGRDTIYF. Together with reference TRBV18 and TRBJ1-3, the CDR3 gives the full variable domain: NAGVMQNPRHLVRRRGQEARLRCSPMKGHSHVYWYRQLPEEGLKFMVYLQKENIIDESGMPKERFSAEFPKEGPSILRIQQVVRGDSAAYFCASSLGQGRDTIYFGEGSWLTVV.

This chain uses TRBV7-9 with TRBJ2-1; 11 bases match TRBD2. V shed 6 bases and J 14 bases; nucleotides not matched to a gene: 12. Germline CDR1 SEHNR, CDR2 FQNEAQ (reference sequence). The CDR3 is 14 amino acids. Here the CDR3 reads CASRHSGGASLEFF. The CDR3 nucleotides are TGTGCCAGCAGACATAGCGGGGGGGCCTCTCTCGAGTTCTTC.

This sequence joins TRBV18 and TRBJ1-2; the match to TRBD1 covers 8 bases. CDR1 is KGHSH, CDR2 LQKENI, per germline. Germline trimming cut 1 base from V and 5 bases from J; bases unmatched to any gene: 3. This CDR3 has 14 amino acids. The CDR3 bases are TGTGCCAGCTCACCACGACAGGGGACTTATGGCTACACCTTC. Its translation is CASSPRQGTYGYTF.

J is TRBJ1-1 and V is TRBV7-9; D not certain. The ends were cut back, 3 bases at V and 0 bases at J, with 11 bases in the middle. Per the germline V gene, CDR1 is SEHNR and CDR2 is FQNEAQ (reference sequence). The CDR3 contains 15 residues. The CDR3: CASSFGSWVNTEAFF. In DNA form, the CDR3 reads TGTGCCAGCAGCTTCGGATCGTGGGTGAACACTGAAGCTTTCTTT. Full variable domain (outside the CDR3, taken from reference TRBV7-9 and TRBJ1-1): DTGVSQNPRHKITKRGQNVTFRCDPISEHNRLYWYRQTLGQGPEFLTYFQNEAQLEKSRLLSDRFSAERPKGSFSTLEIQRTEQGDSAMYLCASSFGSWVNTEAFFGQGTRLTVV.

The V call is TRBV6-5, the J call TRBJ2-3, with 10 bases identical to TRBD1. From germline, CDR1 is MNHEY and CDR2 SVGAGI. V shed 5 bases, J shed 1 base, and the junction held 3 bases outside the gene matches. The CDR3 covers 15 residues. The CDR3 spells CASSRGTGGTDTQYF. CDR3 DNA sequence: TGTGCCAGCAGTAGAGGGACAGGGGGCACAGATACGCAGTATTTT.

The gene calls are TRBV7-6 and TRBJ2-3; maybe TRBD1 (5 bases). The CDR3 sequence is 14 residues long. The V end was cut by 5 bases, the J end by 3 bases, with 12 bases between. CDR1 and CDR2 from the germline V gene are SGHVS and FNYEAQ. The CDR3 is CASSPTRETDTQYF. The CDR3 coding sequence is TGTGCCAGCAGCCCCACCAGGGAAACAGATACGCAGTATTTT.

The CDR3 sequence is CASSFGLTSYNEQFF. The CDR3 nucleotides are TGTGCCAGCAGCTTCGGTCTTACCTCCTACAATGAGCAGTTCTTC. This chain joins TRBV7-2 and TRBJ2-1; D remains unclear. Germline V gene lookup returns CDR1 SGHTA and CDR2 FQGNSA. This CDR3 has 15 residues. The V end lost 3 bases, the J end lost 0 bases, and 9 bases lay between the germline ends.

The rearrangement uses TRBV2 and TRBJ1-2; D is perhaps TRBD1 (5 bases). The germline gives CDR1 SNHLY, CDR2 FYNNEI. The CDR3 is 12 amino acids. In DNA, the CDR3 is TGTGGTTCACGGGTCGGGGGCTATGGCTACACCTTC. Its protein product is CGSRVGGYGYTF. Full variable domain (missing parts from reference TRBV2 and TRBJ1-2): EPEVTQTPSHQVTQMGQEVILRCVPISNHLYFYWYRQILGQKVEFLVSFYNNEISEKSEIFDDQFSVERPDGSNFTLKIRSTKLEDSAMYFCGSRVGGYGYTFGSGTRLTVV.

The chain is built from TRBV27 and TRBJ2-7; D gene ambiguous. This CDR3 region has 13 residues. Germline V gene lookup returns CDR1 MNHEY and CDR2 SMNVEV (reference sequence). V was shortened by 10 bases and J by 0 bases, with 13 bases between the two germline ends. The CDR3 sequence is CATGLWSSYEQYF. The CDR3 DNA follows: TGTGCCACCGGCCTTTGGTCCTCCTACGAGCAGTACTTC.

This chain joins TRBV30 and TRBJ1-2; D is ambiguous. Germline assignment: CDR1 GTSNPN and CDR2 SVGIG (reference sequence). This CDR3 has 16 amino acids. V lost 0 bases and J 2 bases, leaving 16 bases between the germline ends. The CDR3 region is CAWSVGMAYLNYGYTF. The CDR3 region has the DNA TGTGCCTGGAGTGTAGGGATGGCGTACCTCAACTATGGCTACACCTTC.

This clone has only a few counts. The chain uses TRBV5-4 and TRBJ1-1, with D possibly matching TRBD1 (5 bases). The CDR3 consists of 13 residues. Trimming took 3 bases from V and 10 from J, leaving 16 bases between them. Germline loops: CDR1 SGHNT, CDR2 YYREEE (reference sequence). CDR3 bases: TGTGCCAGCAGCTCCTTTTGGGGGGATGGAGCTTTCTTT. This sequence encodes CASSSFWGDGAFF. The whole variable domain, remainder taken from reference TRBV5-4 and TRBJ1-1, is ETGVTQSPTHLIKTRGQQVTLRCSSQSGHNTVSWYQQALGQGPQFIFQYYREEENGRGNFPPRFSGLQFPNYSSELNVNALELDDSALYLCASSSFWGDGAFFGQGTRLTVV.

J is TRBJ1-2 and V is TRBV5-6; D call uncertain. Trimming took off 1 base at V and 4 bases at J, with 8 bases between the two ends. The CDR3 sequence is 13 residues long. Germline assignment: CDR1 SGHDT and CDR2 YYEEEE. Here the CDR3 reads CASSLTVSYGYTF. As DNA, the CDR3 is TGTGCCAGCAGCTTGACAGTCTCCTATGGCTACACCTTC.

The genes are TRBV6-5 and TRBJ2-3, with D tentatively TRBD2 (6 bases). V was trimmed by 3 bases and J by 4 bases, leaving 8 bases between them. Germline V gene data show CDR1 as MNHEY and CDR2 as SVGAGI. CDR3 length equals 13 residues. CDR3 protein: CASSYPSADTQYF. The CDR3 region has the DNA TGTGCCAGCAGTTATCCTAGCGCAGATACGCAGTATTTT.